This T cell receptor beta chain is drawn from a study of radiotherapy plus CTLA-4 blockade in lung cancer. As to this clone: As yet, its antigen is unknown.

Broader study findings: Subsequent to radiotherapy plus ipilimumab, tumor-derived TCR clones underwent expansion in blood.

Profiled with immunoSEQ multiplex PCR; TCRdb holds only in-frame clones, not every one. The table includes 85,000 to 120,000 clones, approximately 81% detected once. The sequence derives from a human donor with non-small cell lung cancer that progressed on radiotherapy plus ipilimumab. Some clones in this sample may be carry-over from other donors' samples. The sequencing used peripheral blood, collected from a patient treated with radiotherapy plus ipilimumab.

CDR3: CASNLLAGGLSDTQYF. The CDR3, as DNA: TGTGCCAGCAACCTACTAGCGGGGGGGCTTTCCGATACGCAGTATTTT. This sequence joins TRBV7-2 and TRBJ2-3; 13 bases are shared with TRBD2. CDR3 size: 16 residues. V was pared by 7 bases and J by 6 bases, with 10 bases of the junction left unmatched. Germline V gene data show CDR1 as SGHTA and CDR2 as FQGNSA.